This T cell receptor beta chain was recorded in a study of PD-1 blockade in classical Hodgkin lymphoma. Study-level background: On a schedule of every 2 weeks, patients received nivolumab 3 mg/kg intravenously.

Sample time point: cycle 4 day 1 (C4D1), after more than five weeks of nivolumab. Each patient experienced a relapse that followed autologous stem cell transplantation, and brentuximab vedotin exposure varied. Worth noting for this clone: Antigen specificity is unknown.

The assay was immunoSEQ multiplex PCR, and TCRdb's table has in-frame clones only and misses some. Found here are over 75,000 clones, 90% of them singletons; the top ten hold 2.5% to 3.5%. Germline V gene sequence: CDR1 SEHNR, CDR2 FQNEAQ (reference sequence). The CDR3 loop spans 14 amino acids. Trimming cost V 6 bases and J 1 base, with 11 bases left between them. Study conclusions and caveats: When nivolumab was started under 1 year after ASCT, patients were excluded. Reported findings placed baseline TCR diversity lower in newly diagnosed patients (compared with healthy donors).

The chain uses TRBV7-9 and TRBJ2-3; either TRBD1 or TRBD2 may fit D (5 bases each). The sequencing here drew on peripheral blood mononuclear cells (PBMCs), taken before the fourth cycle of nivolumab. This TCR was recovered from a human donor with classical Hodgkin lymphoma. The CDR3 DNA is TGTGCCAGCAGTACCGGGACGCGCACAGATACGCAGTATTTT. Translating gives CASSTGTRTDTQYF.